This TCR beta chain was retrieved from a study of T cell repertoires in cytomegalovirus infection (dated by TCRdb to the late 2010s). Regarding the research as a whole: Donor HLA type was relevant to the analysis, as public TCR beta signatures indicated carriage of CMV infection together with the matching HLA type. Summary of the overall study and its limitations: Cumulative frequency of public TCR beta family members discriminated carriers of CMV infection plus the relevant HLA type in this cohort and an independent approximately 350-donor cohort. The ex vivo response was dominated by HLA-C-restricted CMV-specific TCR beta clonotypes, which also provided the single most frequent clonotype in two of eight donors.

The instrument was an Illumina HiSeq 1500. TCRdb ran its own pipeline on the public reads, namely fastp trimming at Q25 and MiXCR clone calling, and kept in-frame beta chains. Rows are combined by CDR3 protein, so each entry shows the most common genes and DNA. For this sample the table gives over 100,000 distinct CDR3 sequences, of which about 9.5% were detected only once. Together, the top ten hold about 32% of the sample. This clonotype appeared many times. Its antigen remains unidentified. The sample holds no much larger clone one base away, and base qualities are not on file. Measured from the cysteine to the phenylalanine, the CDR3 is 13 residues long. The CDR3 DNA has 39 bases and is translated from base 1. The germline V gene provides CDR1 SGHTA and CDR2 FQGTGA. Trimming takes 1 base from V and 5 bases from J, and the germline ends sit 6 bases apart.

The rearranged segments are TRBV7-3 and TRBJ2-1; TRBD2 is a possible D gene, resting on 6 matching bases. The sequenced sample was PBMCs, sequenced either directly or after in vitro stimulation (not recorded which). This TCR derives from a human donor in good health (CMV status not recorded). Some clones in this sample may be carry-over from other donors' samples. In nucleotide form, the sequence is TGTGCCAGCAGCTTAAGGGGGGACAATGAGCAGTTCTTC. It codes for CASSLRGDNEQFF.